This TCR beta chain was captured in a study of T cells in women clearing cervical HPV infection. V lost 3 bases, J lost 4 bases, and 22 bases lay in between. CDR3 length: 17 residues. Per the germline V gene, CDR1 is SGHRS and CDR2 is YFSETQ. With respect to this clone: As yet, its antigen is unknown. Read coverage stops 3 residues before the CDR3 terminus; the germline J gene supplies the remainder.

Findings and caveats of the study: TRBV6-7 abundance was lower in cases than controls (around 0.1% versus 0.15%). Timing of associations relative to infection is unclear; T-cell subsets were not isolated.

The protocol was immunoSEQ multiplex PCR, while the TCRdb copy is restricted to in-frame clones and leaves out a portion. The sample holds about 39,000 clones. The gene calls are TRBV5-1 and TRBJ1-2; D perhaps matches TRBD1 (6 bases). Sequenced sample: blood buffy coat. This sequence was found in a woman aged 18 to 75 with a cervical HPV16 infection that either progressed to CIN3+ or cleared (not recorded which). Partial CDR3 DNA: TGCGCCAGCAGCTGGGGGCCAAAGAGATCTCCCACCTATGGC. It translates to CASSWGPKRSPTYG. In full, the CDR3 is CASSWGPKRSPTYGYTF.